A single sample is the source of the 21 T cell receptor beta chains below, sequenced in a study of OX40 agonist ivuxolimab in advanced cancers. Libraries were prepared by immunoSEQ multiplex PCR; TCRdb keeps only in-frame clonotypes and omits some of them. The table lists about 88,000 clones, 85% to 90% of them singletons. The sample consisted of CD4+ or CD8+ T cells sorted from blood, taken in a trial of the OX40 agonist ivuxolimab. Receptors originate from an adult with an advanced solid tumor such as melanoma, head and neck, liver or kidney cancer.

J is TRBJ2-1 and V is TRBV19; perhaps D is TRBD1 or TRBD2 (5 bases each). The CDR3 is 12 residues long. CDR1 LNHDA and CDR2 SQIVND come from the germline V gene (reference sequence). V gave up 6 bases and J gave up 9 bases, with 12 bases separating them. CDR3: CASSKQGAEQFF. DNA of the CDR3: TGTGCCAGTAGCAAGCAGGGAGCTGAGCAGTTCTTC.

This rearrangement joins TRBV6-1 to TRBJ2-3; 9 nucleotides match TRBD1. CDR3 length: 15 amino acids. Per germline, CDR1 MNHNS and CDR2 SASEGT. V trimming: 5 bases; J trimming: 3 bases; junction bases outside the gene matches: 6. As DNA, the CDR3 is TGTGCCAGCAGTACCCCCGGGACAGGGACAGATACGCAGTATTTT. It translates to CASSTPGTGTDTQYF.

This clone was recorded only once. V usage is TRBV6-5 and J usage is TRBJ1-4; the match to TRBD1 covers 7 bases. The CDR3 loop spans 14 amino acids. Germline CDR1 and CDR2: MNHEY and SVGAGI. With 6 bases clipped from V and 6 bases from J, the junction kept 7 bases outside the gene matches. The CDR3 sequence is CASRQQGRDEKLFF. Written as DNA, the CDR3 is TGTGCCAGCAGGCAACAGGGGAGGGATGAAAAACTGTTTTTT.

This sequence joins TRBV6-1 and TRBJ2-1; 7 bases are a match to TRBD2. CDR3 length: 13 amino acids. The V and J ends lost 4 bases and 10 bases, in that order; junction bases with no gene match: 7. Germline CDR1 MNHNS, CDR2 SASEGT. CDR3 protein: CASSVVGEGEQFF. The CDR3 DNA reads TGTGCCAGCAGTGTGGTAGGGGAGGGAGAGCAGTTCTTC.

The J gene is TRBJ1-1, the V gene TRBV19; D is unresolved. CDR3 length: 13 amino acids. The V gene lost 5 bases and the J gene lost 1 base, with 8 bases spanning the gap. CDR1 and CDR2 from the germline V gene are LNHDA and SQIVND (reference sequence). The DNA of the CDR3 is TGTGCCAGTAGTCTGACACCGAACACTGAAGCTTTCTTT. Its translation is CASSLTPNTEAFF.

The J gene is TRBJ1-2, the V gene TRBV7-2; possibly TRBD1 for D (6 bases). The V gene lost 5 bases and the J gene lost 6 bases, with 13 bases spanning the gap. This CDR3 is built from 13 residues. The germline V gene encodes CDR1 SGHTA and CDR2 FQGNSA. CDR3 nucleotide sequence: TGTGCCAGCAGCCTCGCCAGGGACAATGGCTACACCTTC. It specifies CASSLARDNGYTF.

The chain is built from TRBV11-2 and TRBJ2-7, with D maybe TRBD1 (5 bases). Trimming pared 1 base from V and 2 bases from J, leaving 6 bases between. The germline CDR1 and CDR2 sequences are SGHAT and FQNNGV. The CDR3 spans 13 residues. The chain's CDR3 is CASSLAGPYEQYF. The CDR3 DNA follows: TGTGCCAGCAGCTTAGCAGGGCCCTACGAGCAGTACTTC.

V is TRBV11-3 and J is TRBJ2-1; TRBD2 might be the D (5 bases). V gave up 3 bases and J gave up 6 bases, with 18 bases separating them. Germline-derived CDR1 and CDR2 are SGHNT and YENEEA. This CDR3 spans 16 amino acids. CDR3 sequence reads: CASSLGGVRGSNEQFF. The CDR3 DNA follows: TGTGCCAGCAGCTTGGGTGGCGTTCGGGGTTCCAATGAGCAGTTCTTC.

This clone came up a few times. The V gene is TRBV9, the J gene TRBJ1-1; the D is unclear. Trimming shortened V by 3 bases and J by 1 base, and 13 bases separated the two germline ends. Per the germline V gene, CDR1 is SGDLS and CDR2 is YYNGEE. The CDR3 contains 15 residues. CDR3 amino acids: CASSALRPWNTEAFF. CDR3 sequence (DNA): TGTGCCAGCAGCGCGCTCCGGCCCTGGAACACTGAAGCTTTCTTT.

The chain uses TRBV5-1 and TRBJ1-1; the D is unclear. This CDR3 has 16 amino acids. Germline-derived CDR1 and CDR2 are SGHRS and YFSETQ. Trimming stripped 0 bases from V and 0 bases from J, with 12 bases between. CDR3 in DNA: TGCGCCAGCAGCTTGGTCGGGCAGCTTATGAACACTGAAGCTTTCTTT. As protein: CASSLVGQLMNTEAFF.

The chain carries TRBV28 and TRBJ1-3; tentative D call: TRBD1 (5 bases). CDR3 length: 18 residues. The V end was cut by 6 bases, the J end by 2 bases, with 23 bases between. Germline loops: CDR1 MDHEN, CDR2 SYDVKM. In DNA, the CDR3 is TGTGCCAGCAGGAACGACAAGGGAGGACATCCAGCTGGAAACACCATATATTTT. This encodes CASRNDKGGHPAGNTIYF.

The chain joins TRBV27 to TRBJ1-1; no definite D call. Trimming left V 8 bases short and J 3 bases short, with 19 bases between. This CDR3 comprises 15 residues. The germline V gene encodes CDR1 MNHEY and CDR2 SMNVEV (reference sequence). CDR3 in amino acids: CASLVQTGSYTEAFF. CDR3 sequence (DNA): TGTGCCAGCTTGGTTCAAACTGGGTCGTACACTGAAGCTTTCTTT.

The chain carries TRBV4-2 and TRBJ2-7; 9 nucleotides line up with TRBD1. The CDR3 extends over 15 amino acids. From germline, CDR1 is LGHNA and CDR2 YNFKEQ. The V gene end was trimmed by 2 bases and the J gene end by 7 bases; junction bases not matched to a gene: 9. DNA for the CDR3: TGTGCCAGCAGCCAACTCGGGACAGGGCCTGGAGAGCAGTACTTC. This gives the protein CASSQLGTGPGEQYF.

This clone came up a few times. This rearrangement joins TRBV2 to TRBJ2-7; possible D gene TRBD1, 6 bases. The germline V gene has CDR1 SNHLY and CDR2 FYNNEI. CDR3 length: 13 amino acids. V lost 6 bases to trimming and J lost 1 base, with 10 bases between them. The CDR3 reads CASRGTFSYEQYF. DNA for the CDR3: TGTGCCAGCAGGGGGACATTTTCCTACGAGCAGTACTTC.

The rearrangement links TRBV19 to TRBJ1-4; 10 nucleotides match TRBD1. CDR3 length: 16 residues. CDR1 LNHDA and CDR2 SQIVND come from the germline V gene (reference sequence). V shed 2 bases and J 10 bases; nucleotides not matched to a gene: 10. The chain's CDR3 is CASSIILGQGRGKLFF. CDR3 coding DNA: TGTGCCAGTAGTATAATTTTGGGACAGGGGCGAGGAAAACTGTTTTTT.

This clone was observed a single time. The gene calls are TRBV19 and TRBJ2-6, with a tentative D call TRBD1 (5 bases). The germline V gene has CDR1 LNHDA and CDR2 SQIVND (reference sequence). The CDR3 extends over 15 amino acids. V dropped 3 bases and J dropped 4 bases, with 10 bases sitting between them. CDR3 sequence: CASSISRAGANVLTF. CDR3 nucleotides: TGTGCCAGTAGTATCTCCAGGGCCGGGGCCAACGTCCTGACTTTC.

J is TRBJ2-5 and V is TRBV28; possible D gene TRBD2, 5 bases. Per germline, CDR1 MDHEN and CDR2 SYDVKM. V was clipped by 6 bases and J by 1 base, with 9 bases between them. This CDR3 is built from 13 residues. CDR3 residues: CASRLSGQETQYF. The CDR3, as DNA: TGTGCCAGCAGACTCAGCGGCCAAGAGACCCAGTACTTC.

The chain links TRBV6-5 to TRBJ2-2; 9 positions match TRBD1. Germline values: CDR1 MNHEY, CDR2 SVGAGI. The CDR3 is 14 residues long. The J segment lost 4 bases and the V segment lost 8 bases, leaving 5 bases of the junction unmatched. CDR3 in DNA: TGTGCCAGCCGAGAACAGGGGGCCACCGGGGAGCTGTTTTTT. Translation: CASREQGATGELFF.

This chain connects TRBV4-1 to TRBJ2-5; D assignment may be TRBD1 or TRBD2 (5 bases each). The ends were cut back, 4 bases at V and 5 bases at J, with 14 bases in the middle. CDR3 length equals 14 residues. The V gene's germline CDR1 is MGHRA and CDR2 YSYEKL. The CDR3 is CASSRLAREETQYF. The CDR3 DNA is TGCGCCAGCAGCCGCTTGGCCAGGGAGGAGACCCAGTACTTC.

This chain joins TRBV5-1 and TRBJ2-3; 12 nucleotides match TRBD2. Germline V gene data show CDR1 as SGHRS and CDR2 as YFSETQ. Trimming at V came to 2 bases and at J to 0 bases, leaving 1 base not matched to a gene. This CDR3 has 16 amino acids. As DNA, the CDR3 is TGCGCCAGCAGCTTACTAGCGGGAGGAAGCACAGATACGCAGTATTTT. Translated, it gives CASSLLAGGSTDTQYF.

The CDR3 sequence: CASSRQENTEAFF. The CDR3 DNA reads TGTGCCAGCAGCCGACAGGAGAACACTGAAGCTTTCTTT. The chain joins TRBV6-6 to TRBJ1-1; tentatively, D is TRBD1 (6 bases). Germline loops: CDR1 MNHNY, CDR2 SVGAGI (reference sequence). The V gene lost 6 bases and the J gene lost 1 base, with 9 bases spanning the gap. This CDR3 is 13 amino acids long.